The 21 T cell receptor beta chains below come from one sample, sequenced in a study of blood T cell repertoires in COVID-19. TCRdb's table, derived via immunoSEQ multiplex PCR, lists solely in-frame clones and lacks some. The table has some 240,000 clones, 84% seen once; the top ten hold approximately 1.5%. The sequencing input was peripheral blood. The receptors were sampled from a woman in her forties who had recovered from COVID-19.

This chain uses TRBV11-3 with TRBJ1-5; 7 bases align to TRBD1. Germline CDR1 is SGHNT and CDR2 is YENEEA. The CDR3 sequence is 17 residues long. CDR3 coding DNA: TGTGCGAGGACCACGGCCAGGGGGACTTATAGCAATCAGCCCCAGCATTTT. Its protein product is CARTTARGTYSNQPQHF.

The chain uses TRBV9 and TRBJ2-3, with unresolved D. The CDR3 covers 16 residues. The germline CDR1 and CDR2 sequences are SGDLS and YYNGEE. V lost 4 bases and J 0 bases, leaving 15 bases between the germline ends. CDR3 sequence reads: CASSPRLGLSTDTQYF. The CDR3 bases are TGTGCCAGCAGCCCGAGGTTGGGTTTGAGCACAGATACGCAGTATTTT.

V usage is TRBV5-4 and J usage is TRBJ1-1; tentatively, D is TRBD1 (5 bases). V dropped 6 bases and J dropped 7 bases, with 16 bases sitting between them. This CDR3 has 13 residues. Germline V gene lookup returns CDR1 SGHNT and CDR2 YYREEE (reference sequence). Here the CDR3 DNA reads TGTGCCAGCAACACCCCGGGGGGAGGTGAAGCTTTCTTT. This sequence encodes CASNTPGGGEAFF.

This clone appeared a single time. The chain recombines TRBV9 with TRBJ1-1; 8 bases map to TRBD1. J was trimmed by 5 bases and V by 2 bases; bases with no gene match: 11. CDR1 and CDR2 from the germline V gene are SGDLS and YYNGEE. The CDR3 sequence is 16 residues long. Here the CDR3 DNA reads TGTGCCAGCAGCGTCGGGGGGACAGGTGAAATTACTGAAGCTTTCTTT. The encoded protein is CASSVGGTGEITEAFF.

As for this clone: Distinct nucleotide sequences in the sample also encode this CDR3. The chain links TRBV19 to TRBJ2-5; D remains unclear. Germline loops: CDR1 LNHDA, CDR2 SQIVND (reference sequence). This CDR3 has 11 amino acids. V was cut by 1 base and J by 7 bases, with 4 bases left in between. This CDR3 is CASSIGGTQYF. The CDR3 DNA sequence: TGTGCCAGTAGTATAGGAGGGACCCAGTACTTC.

V usage is TRBV25-1 and J usage is TRBJ2-4; TRBD1 might be the D (6 bases). Looked up from germline, CDR1 is MGHDK and CDR2 is SYGVNS. There are 16 residues in the CDR3. V was trimmed by 3 bases and J by 3 bases, leaving 15 bases between them. For the CDR3, the DNA is TGTGCCAGCAGTGAGGGGGCAGGGGTGGGCAAAAACATTCAGTACTTC. Encoded protein: CASSEGAGVGKNIQYF.

This chain links TRBV14 with TRBJ2-3; TRBD2 matches 10 bases. The CDR3 contains 16 residues. V was clipped by 3 bases and J by 2 bases; unmatched bases: 5. Looked up from germline, CDR1 is SGHDN and CDR2 is FVKESK. As DNA, the CDR3 is TGTGCCAGCAGCCACACTAGCGGGGCAAACACAGATACGCAGTATTTT. Its translation is CASSHTSGANTDTQYF. The full variable domain, completed using reference TRBV14 and TRBJ2-3, is EAGVTQFPSHSVIEKGQTVTLRCDPISGHDNLYWYRRVMGKEIKFLLHFVKESKQDESGMPNNRFLAERTGGTYSTLKVQPAELEDSGVYFCASSHTSGANTDTQYFGPGTRLTVL.

This clone appeared once. The CDR3, as DNA: TGTGCCAGCAGACCCTCGGACTCAAGCTCCTACGAGCAGTACTTC. Its protein is CASRPSDSSSYEQYF. The chain uses TRBV6-5 and TRBJ2-7; a weak D match, TRBD2 (5 bases). V dropped 6 bases and J dropped 0 bases, with 15 bases sitting between them. Germline V lookup: CDR1 MNHEY, CDR2 SVGAGI. This CDR3 is built from 15 residues.

The chain joins TRBV15 to TRBJ2-5, with 12 bases that match TRBD2. The CDR3 loop spans 16 amino acids. Per the germline V gene, CDR1 is LNHNV and CDR2 is YYDKDF (reference sequence). V shed 5 bases, J shed 2 bases, and the junction held 6 bases outside the gene matches. CDR3 coding DNA: TGTGCCACCAGCGCAGAACTAGCGGGGGGTCAAGAGACCCAGTACTTC. Translated, it gives CATSAELAGGQETQYF.

This clone was observed a few times. The rearrangement joins TRBV3-1 (or the pseudogene TRBV3-2) to TRBJ2-3, with D perhaps matching TRBD1 (7 bases). This CDR3 is 15 amino acids long. The ends were cut back, 2 bases at V and 1 base at J, with 10 bases in the middle. Germline V CDR1 and CDR2: LGHDT, YNNKEL (reference sequence). The chain's CDR3 is CASSQTGEGTDTQYF. The CDR3 DNA follows: TGTGCCAGCAGCCAAACAGGGGAGGGCACAGATACGCAGTATTTT.

This clone was observed once. V gene TRBV30 combines with J gene TRBJ2-2; 13 nucleotides match TRBD2. With 8 bases clipped from V and 2 bases from J, the junction kept 8 bases outside the gene matches. Germline V gene sequence: CDR1 GTSNPN, CDR2 SVGIG (reference sequence). CDR3 size: 16 residues. CDR3: CASGLAGATNTGELFF. CDR3 in DNA: TGTGCCAGCGGACTAGCGGGGGCGACAAACACCGGGGAGCTGTTTTTT.

V and J are TRBV7-4 and TRBJ1-5; unclear D gene. The length of the CDR3 is 14 residues. Germline V CDR1 and CDR2: SGHVT, SQSDAQ. Between the trimmed V and J ends, which lost 3 bases and 6 bases, there was a span of 12 bases. The CDR3 nucleotides read TGTGCCAGCAGCTTCTTTGTAGAGTTTCAGCCCCAGCATTTT. Its translation is CASSFFVEFQPQHF.

This sequence joins TRBV5-1 and TRBJ2-5, with 8 bases that match TRBD1. The CDR3 runs 14 residues. Trimming at V came to 1 base and at J to 4 bases, leaving 3 bases not matched to a gene. Germline CDR1 and CDR2: SGHRS and YFSETQ. The CDR3 DNA reads TGCGCCAGCAGCTTGCAGGGGGCGGGAGAGACCCAGTACTTC. Translating it yields CASSLQGAGETQYF.

The V and J genes are TRBV18 and TRBJ1-1, with D unclear. The germline V gene encodes CDR1 KGHSH and CDR2 LQKENI. Trimming shortened V by 3 bases and J by 10 bases, and 18 bases separated the two germline ends. The CDR3 has 14 residues. Here the CDR3 DNA reads TGTGCCAGCTCACCTTCAGTCCCGGCCGGAGGAGCTTTCTTT. Translated, it gives CASSPSVPAGGAFF.

The rearrangement joins TRBV7-2 to TRBJ1-2; D may be TRBD1 (5 bases). The CDR3 has 13 amino acids. V was shortened by 5 bases and J by 2 bases, with 9 bases between the two germline ends. Per germline, CDR1 SGHTA and CDR2 FQGNSA. CDR3 protein: CASSPDRNYGYTF. The CDR3 bases are TGTGCCAGCAGCCCTGACAGAAACTATGGCTACACCTTC.

The CDR3 nucleotides read TGTGCCAGTAGTATACAGAGCAATCAGCCCCAGCATTTT. Protein: CASSIQSNQPQHF. The chain couples TRBV19 to TRBJ1-5; D remains unclear. The CDR3 runs 13 residues. Germline V gene data show CDR1 as LNHDA and CDR2 as SQIVND (reference sequence). V lost 2 bases and J lost 1, with 3 bases in between.

This rearrangement joins TRBV12-2 to TRBJ2-1; no DNA check was done on the table's D call, TRBD2. TRBV12-2 is assigned pseudogene status. The CDR3 contains 19 residues. CDR3 coding DNA: TGTGCAAGTCGCCCCGAAGGCCCCGGGGGGACCAGCTCCTACAATGAGCAGTTCTTC. Its translation is CASRPEGPGGTSSYNEQFF.

The rearrangement uses TRBV5-6 and TRBJ2-5, with 8 bases aligning to TRBD2. J gave up 3 bases and V 3 bases, and 4 bases lay outside the gene matches. This CDR3 spans 14 amino acids. Germline CDR1 reads SGHDT; CDR2 reads YYEEEE. In DNA, the CDR3 is TGTGCCAGCAGCTCGGGACTAGTGGAAGAGACCCAGTACTTC. Encoded protein: CASSSGLVEETQYF.

The V and J genes are TRBV5-1 and TRBJ2-1, with 11 bases matching TRBD2. CDR1 and CDR2 from the germline V gene are SGHRS and YFSETQ. The CDR3 covers 16 residues. The V and J ends lost 0 bases and 6 bases, in that order; junction bases with no gene match: 5. The CDR3 bases are TGCGCCAGCAGCTTGGGATCTAGCGGGGGGCTCAATGAGCAGTTCTTC. This codes for CASSLGSSGGLNEQFF.

The chain joins TRBV7-9 to TRBJ2-3; D unclear. The germline V gene encodes CDR1 SEHNR and CDR2 FQNEAQ (reference sequence). The CDR3 totals 12 residues. Trimming pared 3 bases from V and 3 bases from J, leaving 4 bases between. This CDR3 reads CASSLSTDTQYF. CDR3 nucleotide sequence: TGTGCCAGCAGCTTGAGTACAGATACGCAGTATTTT.

This clone was seen once. V gene TRBV4-1 combines with J gene TRBJ2-7; D uncertain. Germline V gene data show CDR1 as MGHRA and CDR2 as YSYEKL. The CDR3 contains 14 residues. With 0 bases removed from V and 2 bases from J, the gap between germline ends came to 8 bases. The CDR3 region has the DNA TGCGCCAGCAGCCAAGAGGGCATTACCTACGAGCAGTACTTC. This sequence encodes CASSQEGITYEQYF.